The T cell receptor (beta chain) under discussion was sequenced for a study of T cell responses to AZD1222 COVID-19 vaccine. Data came from immunoSEQ multiplex PCR; TCRdb stores just in-frame clones and leaves some out. The table has 90,000 to 150,000 clones, about 85% seen once. The ends were cut back, 1 base at V and 0 bases at J, with 12 bases in the middle. Germline V gene sequence: CDR1 SGHVS, CDR2 FQNEAQ. The CDR3 contains 16 residues. For this clone: Its matching antigen is unknown.

Study findings and constraints: Breadth and depth of Spike-specific TCRs rose after two AZD1222 doses.

This sequence joins TRBV7-8 and TRBJ1-2; D not certain. The TCR sequence derives from an adult who received the AZD1222 COVID-19 vaccine. This material consisted of peripheral blood, taken 28 days after the second AZD1222 dose. In DNA, the CDR3 is TGTGCCAGCAGCTTAGTAGCAGGAAGTACTAACTATGGCTACACCTTC. This gives the protein CASSLVAGSTNYGYTF. The complete variable domain, with remaining parts taken from reference TRBV7-8 and TRBJ1-2, reads GAGVSQSPRYKVAKRGQDVALRCDPISGHVSLFWYQQALGQGPEFLTYFQNEAQLDKSGLPSDRFFAERPEGSVSTLKIQRTQQEDSAVYLCASSLVAGSTNYGYTFGSGTRLTVV.